A selection of T cell receptor beta chains follows, all from one sample in a study of technical replicates of blood from a handful of donors. Measured with immunoSEQ multiplex PCR; TCRdb has only the in-frame clones, and not every one. This table has roughly 56,000 clones, approximately 89% appearing once. Sequencing used PBMCs. The receptors come from a human donor in good health. Some clones in this sample may be carry-over from other donors' samples. Both conserved end residues are part of each CDR3. A D gene is named only where the DNA matches it firmly. Clone size is not always given. Where it is, it says once, few, many or a class for expanded clones.

d_call: -; j_call: TRBJ1-6; cdr3_length: 14; clone_size: -; v_call: TRBV19; cdr3_nt: TGTGCCAGTACCGTAGGACAGTTTAATTCACCCCTCCACTTT; cdr3_aa: CASTVGQFNSPLHF
d_call: TRBD2; j_call: TRBJ2-7; cdr3_length: 15; clone_size: -; v_call: TRBV15; cdr3_nt: TGTGCCACCAGCAGGGGGACTAGCGAATCCTACGAGCAGTACTTC; cdr3_aa: CATSRGTSESYEQYF
d_call: TRBD1; j_call: TRBJ2-5; cdr3_length: 13; clone_size: once; v_call: TRBV6-1; cdr3_nt: TGTGCCAGCAGTGGGGGACAGGGAGAGACCCAGTACTTC; cdr3_aa: CASSGGQGETQYF
d_call: -; j_call: TRBJ2-1; cdr3_length: 12; clone_size: once; v_call: TRBV2; cdr3_nt: TGTGCCAGCAGGGTAGCGGACAATGAGCAGTTCTTC; cdr3_aa: CASRVADNEQFF
d_call: -; j_call: TRBJ2-3; cdr3_length: 11; clone_size: -; v_call: TRBV29-1; cdr3_nt: TGCAGCTCCAGAAGCACAGATACGCAGTATTTT; cdr3_aa: CSSRSTDTQYF
d_call: -; j_call: TRBJ1-6; cdr3_length: 16; clone_size: -; v_call: TRBV2; cdr3_nt: TGTGCCAGCAGTGCTGAGCAGGTGAAAAATAATTCACCCCTCCACTTT; cdr3_aa: CASSAEQVKNNSPLHF
d_call: -; j_call: TRBJ1-2; cdr3_length: 14; clone_size: -; v_call: TRBV11-2; cdr3_nt: TGTGCCAGCAGCTGGTCAGGGGTGGCGGCTGGCTACACCTTC; cdr3_aa: CASSWSGVAAGYTF
d_call: TRBD1; j_call: TRBJ1-1; cdr3_length: 13; clone_size: -; v_call: TRBV7-9; cdr3_nt: TGTGCCAGCAGCTTAGGCCCAGGGGGGAAAGCTTTCTTT; cdr3_aa: CASSLGPGGKAFF
d_call: TRBD1; j_call: TRBJ1-1; cdr3_length: 15; clone_size: -; v_call: TRBV5-1; cdr3_nt: TGCGCCAGCAGCTTTCCGGGACAGGGGTACACTGAAGCTTTCTTT; cdr3_aa: CASSFPGQGYTEAFF
d_call: TRBD2; j_call: TRBJ2-2; cdr3_length: 17; clone_size: -; v_call: TRBV5-8; cdr3_nt: TGTGCCAGCTTACCTTTGGGACTAGCGGTAGACACCGGGGAGCTGTTTTTT; cdr3_aa: CASLPLGLAVDTGELFF
d_call: TRBD1; j_call: TRBJ1-3; cdr3_length: 15; clone_size: -; v_call: TRBV7-2; cdr3_nt: TGTGCCAGCAGCTACAGACAGGGGGCTGGAAACACCATATATTTT; cdr3_aa: CASSYRQGAGNTIYF
d_call: -; j_call: TRBJ2-7; cdr3_length: 13; clone_size: -; v_call: TRBV7-2; cdr3_nt: TGTGCCAGCAGCTTAGTGGCCAGTTCCGAGCAGTACTTC; cdr3_aa: CASSLVASSEQYF
d_call: TRBD1; j_call: TRBJ2-7; cdr3_length: 14; clone_size: -; v_call: TRBV11-3; cdr3_nt: TGTGCCAGCAGCCCCCGGGACAGGGGCTGGGAGCAGTACTTC; cdr3_aa: CASSPRDRGWEQYF
d_call: TRBD2; j_call: TRBJ2-7; cdr3_length: 15; clone_size: -; v_call: TRBV6-5; cdr3_nt: TGTGCCAGCAAATTTGGACTAGCGGGGTTCTACGAGCAGTACTTC; cdr3_aa: CASKFGLAGFYEQYF
d_call: -; j_call: TRBJ2-1; cdr3_length: 16; clone_size: many; v_call: TRBV13; cdr3_nt: TGTGCCAGCAGCTTAGAAGGCGGGGAGTCCTACAATGAGCAGTTCTTC; cdr3_aa: CASSLEGGESYNEQFF
d_call: -; j_call: TRBJ2-7; cdr3_length: 15; clone_size: -; v_call: TRBV4-3; cdr3_nt: TGCGCCAGCAGCCAAGATCGTCGGGGGTCCTACGAGCAGTACTTC; cdr3_aa: CASSQDRRGSYEQYF
d_call: -; j_call: TRBJ2-7; cdr3_length: 18; clone_size: -; v_call: TRBV5-6; cdr3_nt: TGTGCCAGCAGCTTGGGTTTTGCGGGCCTCAGATTATCCTACGAGCAGTACTTC; cdr3_aa: CASSLGFAGLRLSYEQYF
d_call: -; j_call: TRBJ1-3; cdr3_length: 14; clone_size: -; v_call: TRBV7-9; cdr3_nt: TGTGCCAGCAGCCCAGGACGGTCCGGGGGCACCATATATTTT; cdr3_aa: CASSPGRSGGTIYF
d_call: -; j_call: TRBJ1-3; cdr3_length: 14; clone_size: -; v_call: TRBV18; cdr3_nt: TGTGCCAGCTCCCGGGGGGCGACTGGAAACACCATATATTTT; cdr3_aa: CASSRGATGNTIYF
d_call: -; j_call: TRBJ2-2; cdr3_length: 15; clone_size: once; v_call: TRBV7-9; cdr3_nt: TGTGCCAGCAGCCCCTCGCCGGGGAACACCGGGGAGCTGTTTTTT; cdr3_aa: CASSPSPGNTGELFF
d_call: TRBD1; j_call: TRBJ2-3; cdr3_length: 14; clone_size: -; v_call: TRBV19; cdr3_nt: TGTGCCACCGGGGGACAGGGCCTCACAGATACGCAGTATTTT; cdr3_aa: CATGGQGLTDTQYF
d_call: -; j_call: TRBJ2-7; cdr3_length: 11; clone_size: -; v_call: TRBV2; cdr3_nt: TGTGCCAGCAGTGAAATATACGAGCAGTACTTC; cdr3_aa: CASSEIYEQYF
d_call: TRBD2; j_call: TRBJ2-5; cdr3_length: 16; clone_size: -; v_call: TRBV5-1; cdr3_nt: TGCGCCAGCAGCCCACGGACTAGCGGGAGAGGTGAGACCCAGTACTTC; cdr3_aa: CASSPRTSGRGETQYF
d_call: -; j_call: TRBJ1-6; cdr3_length: 14; clone_size: few; v_call: TRBV2; cdr3_nt: TGTGCCAGCAGTGAAGGCGGGTATAATTCACCCCTCCACTTT; cdr3_aa: CASSEGGYNSPLHF
d_call: TRBD1; j_call: TRBJ2-7; cdr3_length: 14; clone_size: -; v_call: TRBV13; cdr3_nt: TGTGCCAGCAGCCCTAGGACAGGGTCCTACGAGCAGTACTTC; cdr3_aa: CASSPRTGSYEQYF
d_call: TRBD1; j_call: TRBJ1-5; cdr3_length: 15; clone_size: -; v_call: TRBV6-4; cdr3_nt: TGTGCCAGCGGGAAAGGACAGGGTAGCAATCAGCCCCAGCATTTT; cdr3_aa: CASGKGQGSNQPQHF
d_call: -; j_call: TRBJ2-7; cdr3_length: 15; clone_size: -; v_call: TRBV2; cdr3_nt: TGTGCCAGCTCTCGGCAGGGTTCGAGCTCCTACGAGCAGTACTTC; cdr3_aa: CASSRQGSSSYEQYF
d_call: -; j_call: TRBJ2-2; cdr3_length: 16; clone_size: -; v_call: TRBV7-8; cdr3_nt: TGTGCCAGCAGCAAAAGTGGTAGAGGAGGCACCGGGGAGCTGTTTTTT; cdr3_aa: CASSKSGRGGTGELFF
d_call: -; j_call: TRBJ2-7; cdr3_length: 12; clone_size: -; v_call: TRBV30; cdr3_nt: TGTGCCTGGAGTTCACAGGGATACGAGCAGTACTTC; cdr3_aa: CAWSSQGYEQYF
d_call: TRBD1; j_call: TRBJ1-1; cdr3_length: 15; clone_size: -; v_call: TRBV6-5; cdr3_nt: TGTGCCAGCAGTTACTCGACGGGACAGGGCACTGAAGCTTTCTTT; cdr3_aa: CASSYSTGQGTEAFF
d_call: -; j_call: TRBJ1-1; cdr3_length: 12; clone_size: -; v_call: TRBV7-2; cdr3_nt: TGTGCCAGCAGCCCTTGGGAGGCTGAAGCTTTCTTT; cdr3_aa: CASSPWEAEAFF
d_call: -; j_call: TRBJ2-5; cdr3_length: 16; clone_size: -; v_call: TRBV9; cdr3_nt: TGTGCCAGCAGCGTAGGGGATGACAGGTACCAAGAGACCCAGTACTTC; cdr3_aa: CASSVGDDRYQETQYF
d_call: -; j_call: TRBJ2-2; cdr3_length: 14; clone_size: -; v_call: TRBV9; cdr3_nt: TGTGCCAGCAACCCCGGGGGGCACTCCGGGGAGCTGTTTTTT; cdr3_aa: CASNPGGHSGELFF
d_call: -; j_call: TRBJ2-7; cdr3_length: 13; clone_size: -; v_call: TRBV27; cdr3_nt: TGTGCCAGCCAGACCCGGGAACGCGACGAGCAGTACTTC; cdr3_aa: CASQTRERDEQYF
d_call: -; j_call: TRBJ1-1; cdr3_length: 15; clone_size: -; v_call: TRBV11-2; cdr3_nt: TGTGCCACAGCAGCGGAGGGCAGCCGGGGGACTGAAGCTTTCTTT; cdr3_aa: CATAAEGSRGTEAFF
d_call: -; j_call: TRBJ1-6; cdr3_length: 12; clone_size: -; v_call: TRBV27; cdr3_nt: TGTGCCAGCAGCGACAGGTCTCACCCCCTCCACTTT; cdr3_aa: CASSDRSHPLHF
d_call: -; j_call: TRBJ2-7; cdr3_length: 12; clone_size: -; v_call: TRBV5-1; cdr3_nt: TGCGCCAGCAGCTTCGACAGGCATGAGCAGTACTTC; cdr3_aa: CASSFDRHEQYF
d_call: -; j_call: TRBJ2-7; cdr3_length: 15; clone_size: -; v_call: TRBV6-5; cdr3_nt: TGTGCCAGCAGTTACTCTTCTGGGTTGAGCGACGAGCAGTACTTC; cdr3_aa: CASSYSSGLSDEQYF
d_call: -; j_call: TRBJ2-7; cdr3_length: 13; clone_size: -; v_call: TRBV11-3; cdr3_nt: TGTGCCAGCAGCTTTCAGGGGTCCTACGAGCAGTACTTC; cdr3_aa: CASSFQGSYEQYF
d_call: -; j_call: TRBJ1-1; cdr3_length: 16; clone_size: -; v_call: TRBV29-1; cdr3_nt: TGCAGCGTTGAGGGTCATGGGGGCAGGGGGAACACTGAAGCTTTCTTT; cdr3_aa: CSVEGHGGRGNTEAFF
d_call: -; j_call: TRBJ2-4; cdr3_length: 13; clone_size: -; v_call: TRBV6-5; cdr3_nt: TGTGCCACCTGCGGGATTCCCAAAAACATTCAGTACTTC; cdr3_aa: CATCGIPKNIQYF
d_call: TRBD2; j_call: TRBJ2-5; cdr3_length: 15; clone_size: -; v_call: TRBV6-6; cdr3_nt: TGTGCCAGCAGTTACGGGAGGGACCGACAAGAGACCCAGTACTTC; cdr3_aa: CASSYGRDRQETQYF
d_call: -; j_call: TRBJ1-3; cdr3_length: 15; clone_size: -; v_call: TRBV6-6; cdr3_nt: TGTGCCAGCTTAAGCGATATTTTCTCTGGAAACACCATATATTTT; cdr3_aa: CASLSDIFSGNTIYF
d_call: TRBD2; j_call: TRBJ2-1; cdr3_length: 14; clone_size: -; v_call: TRBV27; cdr3_nt: TGTGCCAGCGGCCCAATCTCTAGCGGTAATGAGCAGTTCTTC; cdr3_aa: CASGPISSGNEQFF
d_call: TRBD1; j_call: TRBJ1-1; cdr3_length: 16; clone_size: -; v_call: TRBV7-8; cdr3_nt: TGTGCCAGCAGCTTAGGGTACAGGGGTACGAACACTGAAGCTTTCTTT; cdr3_aa: CASSLGYRGTNTEAFF
d_call: TRBD1; j_call: TRBJ2-7; cdr3_length: 16; clone_size: -; v_call: TRBV4-3; cdr3_nt: TGCGCCAGCAGCCAAGGGGACAGGGGGAGCTCCTACGAGCAGTACTTC; cdr3_aa: CASSQGDRGSSYEQYF
d_call: -; j_call: TRBJ2-5; cdr3_length: 13; clone_size: -; v_call: TRBV2; cdr3_nt: TGTGCCAGCAGGAGAGGGGGTGCGGAGACCCAGTACTTC; cdr3_aa: CASRRGGAETQYF
d_call: TRBD1; j_call: TRBJ1-6; cdr3_length: 13; clone_size: -; v_call: TRBV18; cdr3_nt: TGTGCCAGCTCCCTAGACAGGGGAAGACCCCTCCACTTT; cdr3_aa: CASSLDRGRPLHF
d_call: -; j_call: TRBJ2-5; cdr3_length: 14; clone_size: -; v_call: TRBV6-1; cdr3_nt: TGTGCCAGCAGTGAATGGGGACAAGCCGGGGCCCAGTACTTC; cdr3_aa: CASSEWGQAGAQYF
d_call: TRBD1; j_call: TRBJ1-3; cdr3_length: 16; clone_size: -; v_call: TRBV7-2; cdr3_nt: TGTGCCAGCAGCTTAGAGACAGGGTTAATTGGAAACACCATATATTTT; cdr3_aa: CASSLETGLIGNTIYF
d_call: TRBD2; j_call: TRBJ2-2; cdr3_length: 15; clone_size: once; v_call: TRBV6-6; cdr3_nt: TGTGCCAGCAGCCTCGGACTAGCGGGAGTCGGGGAGCTGTTTTTT; cdr3_aa: CASSLGLAGVGELFF
d_call: TRBD1; j_call: TRBJ1-6; cdr3_length: 14; clone_size: -; v_call: TRBV7-9; cdr3_nt: TGTGCCAGCAGCTTGGACAGGGATTCTTCACCCCTCCACTTT; cdr3_aa: CASSLDRDSSPLHF
d_call: TRBD1; j_call: TRBJ2-1; cdr3_length: 15; clone_size: -; v_call: TRBV5-1; cdr3_nt: TGCGCCAGCAGCTCTTGGACAGGGTCCTACAATGAGCAGTTCTTC; cdr3_aa: CASSSWTGSYNEQFF
d_call: TRBD2; j_call: TRBJ2-7; cdr3_length: 13; clone_size: -; v_call: TRBV6-6; cdr3_nt: TGTGCCAGCACCCGGGAGGGGGGGTACGAGCAGTACTTC; cdr3_aa: CASTREGGYEQYF
d_call: -; j_call: TRBJ1-5; cdr3_length: 13; clone_size: -; v_call: TRBV15; cdr3_nt: TGTGCCACCAGCAGGGGGGCTAATCAGCCCCAGCATTTT; cdr3_aa: CATSRGANQPQHF
d_call: -; j_call: TRBJ2-3; cdr3_length: 13; clone_size: -; v_call: TRBV5-1; cdr3_nt: TGCGCCAGCTGGGGACAAAGCACAGATACGCAGTATTTT; cdr3_aa: CASWGQSTDTQYF
d_call: TRBD1; j_call: TRBJ2-3; cdr3_length: 15; clone_size: -; v_call: TRBV5-1; cdr3_nt: TGCGCCAGCAGCTGGGGACAGGGAGGCACAGATACGCAGTATTTT; cdr3_aa: CASSWGQGGTDTQYF
d_call: -; j_call: TRBJ2-7; cdr3_length: 14; clone_size: -; v_call: TRBV2; cdr3_nt: TGTGCCAGCATCAAGGAACAGGTAGCCTACGAGCAGTACTTC; cdr3_aa: CASIKEQVAYEQYF